This T cell receptor (beta chain) was captured by sequencing in a study of spatial heterogeneity in lung cancer. For the study at large: Matched bulk RNA-seq gave a T cell module score that correlated strongly with tumor-region TCR transcript counts. General study results and limits: Coverage of tumor T cells, an estimated figure, was around 7% for alpha and about 13% for beta chains. Counts that tracked tumor mutation counts were those of expanded intratumoral alpha and beta TCRs. The numbers of ubiquitous and regional expanded TCRs correlated with ubiquitous and regional nonsynonymous mutations, respectively.

Each CDR3 protein gets one entry after TCRdb re-called the 5' RACE reads with MiXCR. The data show about 5,600 distinct CDR3 sequences, approximately 7.5% seen once. The CDR3 covers 16 residues. CDR1 is SGDLS, CDR2 YYNGEE, per germline. The ends lost 0 bases at V and 1 base at J; junction bases unmatched: 6. This clonotype has at least ten counts. Its antigen is unidentified. Time point meaning: sample taken at primary tumor resection. In each case, whole RNA from tumor, nontumor lung or frozen PBMC was sequenced unsorted. The receptor comes from a female donor with early-stage non-small cell lung cancer. This sequence joins TRBV9 and TRBJ2-5, with 7 positions matching TRBD2. Sample: lung tumor tissue, taken at surgery. The CDR3 is CASSVGSGSSQETQYF. CDR3 DNA sequence: TGTGCCAGCAGCGTAGGTAGCGGGTCTTCCCAAGAGACCCAGTACTTC.